What follows are 30 T cell receptor beta chains derived from one specimen sequenced in a study of post-analysis software for immune sequencing data. Overall study findings and caveats: TRBV segments more frequent in patients than in controls numbered five and included TRBV5-6, TRBV5-1 and TRBV20-1.

No antigens are known for them. Included in the TCR beta cDNA libraries were unique molecular identifiers. TCRdb fed the PCR reads into MiXCR, producing one record per CDR3 protein. The data contain hundreds of thousands of distinct CDR3 sequences, about 32% of them singletons. The source material was blood. The receptors here all came from a girl aged 10-17 years with multiple sclerosis.

This clonotype appeared a few times. The chain employs TRBV27 and TRBJ2-1, with D unclear. Germline V gene lookup returns CDR1 MNHEY and CDR2 SMNVEV (reference sequence). CDR3 length equals 11 residues. The V gene lost 8 bases and the J gene lost 8 bases, with 10 bases spanning the gap. Here the CDR3 reads CASYGVDEQFF. CDR3 nucleotide sequence: TGTGCCAGCTATGGGGTGGATGAGCAGTTCTTC.

The chain carries TRBV15 and TRBJ1-1; D not certain. This CDR3 is built from 14 residues. Deletions cut 0 bases from V and 6 bases from J, with 11 bases between. Germline V CDR1 and CDR2: LNHNV, YYDKDF (reference sequence). CDR3 sequence reads: CATSRDSGGAEAFF. The DNA of the CDR3 is TGTGCCACCAGCAGAGATTCCGGCGGGGCTGAAGCTTTCTTT. Based on the CDR3 plus reference TRBV15 and TRBJ1-1, the full variable domain is DAMVIQNPRYQVTQFGKPVTLSCSQTLNHNVMYWYQQKSSQAPKLLFHYYDKDFNNEADTPDNFQSRRPNTSFCFLDIRSPGLGDTAMYLCATSRDSGGAEAFFGQGTRLTVV.

This clonotype has only a few counts. The chain links TRBV13 to TRBJ2-1, with D hard to call. Between the trimmed V and J ends, which lost 3 bases and 10 bases, there was a span of 7 bases. The CDR3 is made up of 11 amino acids. Germline assignment: CDR1 PRHDT and CDR2 FYEKMQ (reference sequence). CDR3 protein: CASSFSREQFF. As DNA, the CDR3 is TGTGCCAGCAGCTTTAGTCGAGAGCAGTTCTTC. The entire variable domain, with the rest obtained from reference TRBV13 and TRBJ2-1, is as follows: AAGVIQSPRHLIKEKRETATLKCYPIPRHDTVYWYQQGPGQDPQFLISFYEKMQSDKGSIPDRFSAQQFSDYHSELNMSSLELGDSALYFCASSFSREQFFGPGTRLTVL.

This chain uses TRBV10-3 with TRBJ2-5, with D possibly being TRBD1 (6 bases). V was cut by 8 bases and J by 4 bases, with 17 bases left in between. Germline V gives CDR1 ENHRY, CDR2 SYGVKD. The CDR3 loop spans 14 amino acids. In nucleotides, the CDR3 is TGTGCCATCCAAAAGGCAGGGGCCCCAGAGACCCAGTACTTC. Protein product: CAIQKAGAPETQYF.

Comment on this clonotype: A junction boundary mismatches the germline segment, possibly from a read error. The chain combines TRBV29-1 with TRBJ2-1, with no clear D. This CDR3 region has 12 residues. Germline V CDR1 and CDR2: SQVTM, ANQGSEA. The chain's CDR3 is CSVRDGYNKQFF. CDR3 in DNA: TGCAGCGTTCGCGACGGATACAATAAGCAGTTCTTC.

This clonotype was seen a few times. CDR3 nucleotides: TGTGCCAGCAGCAAAATCGGGGGAGCCCACACAGATACGCAGTATTTT. Translation: CASSKIGGAHTDTQYF. This sequence joins TRBV21-1 and TRBJ2-3; TRBD1, the table's D call, was not compared with the DNA. TRBV21-1 is termed a pseudogene. This CDR3 has 16 amino acids.

The J gene is TRBJ2-7, the V gene TRBV28; D is possibly TRBD1 (6 bases). Germline values: CDR1 MDHEN, CDR2 SYDVKM. V lost 2 bases and J lost 3, with 14 bases in between. The CDR3 is 15 amino acids. CDR3 nucleotide sequence: TGTGCCAGCAGTTTAGTCGGACAGCCCGACTACGAGCAGTACTTC. Translating it yields CASSLVGQPDYEQYF.

This chain links TRBV13 with TRBJ2-2; tentatively, D is TRBD1 or TRBD2 (6 bases each). The CDR3 runs to 16 residues. With 6 bases removed from V and 2 bases from J, the gap between germline ends came to 16 bases. The germline V gene encodes CDR1 PRHDT and CDR2 FYEKMQ (reference sequence). The CDR3 coding sequence is TGTGCCAGCAGGCGGAAACAGGGACTCAACACCGGGGAGCTGTTTTTT. Residues: CASRRKQGLNTGELFF. The full variable domain, its missing parts supplied by reference TRBV13 and TRBJ2-2, is AAGVIQSPRHLIKEKRETATLKCYPIPRHDTVYWYQQGPGQDPQFLISFYEKMQSDKGSIPDRFSAQQFSDYHSELNMSSLELGDSALYFCASRRKQGLNTGELFFGEGSRLTVL.

This clonotype came up a few times. The V gene is TRBV20-1, the J gene TRBJ1-2; D remains unclear. The CDR3 runs to 15 residues. In germline, CDR1 is DFQATT, CDR2 SNEGSKA (reference sequence). Trimming cost V 0 bases and J 0 bases, with 11 bases left between them. In DNA, the CDR3 is TGCAGTGCTAGAGATCCCCTTCAGTCTAACTATGGCTACACCTTC. Translating gives CSARDPLQSNYGYTF.

The chain links TRBV6-6 to TRBJ1-2, with TRBD1 as a possible D gene (5 bases). This CDR3 is 11 amino acids long. The V gene lost 2 bases and the J gene lost 10 bases, with 8 bases spanning the gap. In germline, CDR1 is MNHNY, CDR2 SVGAGI (reference sequence). The CDR3: CASSYKGSYTF. CDR3 coding DNA: TGTGCCAGCAGTTACAAGGGGTCCTACACCTTC.

In this sample, this clonotype turned up a few times. V gene TRBV15 combines with J gene TRBJ2-3, with D possibly TRBD2 on 6 matching bases. This CDR3 is 16 amino acids long. Germline CDR1 LNHNV, CDR2 YYDKDF (reference sequence). V lost 0 bases and J 11 bases, leaving 21 bases between the germline ends. The CDR3 spells CATSRDRASELRRQYF. In DNA form, the CDR3 reads TGTGCCACCAGCAGAGATCGGGCTAGCGAGCTAAGGCGGCAGTATTTT.

This clonotype was observed a handful of times. V usage is TRBV28 and J usage is TRBJ2-3; 8 nucleotides align to TRBD2. The CDR3 runs 19 residues. Germline V gene data show CDR1 as MDHEN and CDR2 as SYDVKM. V shed 3 bases and J 0 bases; nucleotides not matched to a gene: 14. The CDR3 DNA sequence: TGTGCCAGCAGTTTCCCGGTTGGCGGGGGGCCTTATAGCACAGATACGCAGTATTTT. Translating gives CASSFPVGGGPYSTDTQYF.

A word on this clonotype: Since no conserved phenylalanine or tryptophan closes the CDR3, a read error is the likely cause. This chain connects TRBV29-1 to TRBJ1-1; no definite D call. Trimming shortened V by 6 bases and J by 5 bases, and 10 bases separated the two germline ends. The CDR3 is 11 amino acids. Germline lookup yields CDR1 SQVTM and CDR2 ANQGSEA. The CDR3 DNA sequence: TGCAGCGTGCCGCGAGGAACTGAAGCTTTCTTG. Its protein is CSVPRGTEAFL.

This clonotype was detected a few times. V gene TRBV29-1 combines with J gene TRBJ2-1; 12 bases are shared with TRBD2. After removal of 4 bases from V and 3 bases from J, the junction contained 7 bases not matched to a gene. The CDR3 extends over 16 amino acids. Looked up from germline, CDR1 is SQVTM and CDR2 is ANQGSEA. The CDR3: CSVAGLAGGGYNEQFF. CDR3 in DNA: TGCAGCGTTGCCGGGCTAGCGGGAGGGGGCTACAATGAGCAGTTCTTC.

This clonotype was counted a few times. J is TRBJ2-3 and V is TRBV2; 7 nucleotides match TRBD1. The CDR3 sequence is 15 residues long. V lost 3 bases and J lost 5; bases outside the gene matches: 8. Germline CDR1 is SNHLY and CDR2 is FYNNEI. CDR3 nucleotide sequence: TGTGCCAGCAGTGATAGAAGGGGGCGCGGAGATACGCAGTATTTT. This encodes CASSDRRGRGDTQYF.

The chain uses TRBV11-2 and TRBJ2-1, with 12 positions matching TRBD2. This CDR3 has 16 amino acids. V trimming: 4 bases; J trimming: 8 bases; junction bases outside the gene matches: 9. Germline V gives CDR1 SGHAT, CDR2 FQNNGV. The CDR3 nucleotides are TGTGCCAGCAGCTCCCGACTAGCGGGAGTATTCGATGAGCAGTTCTTC. Protein: CASSSRLAGVFDEQFF.

In the case of this clonotype: Possible read error: a much larger clone is one base away. This chain uses TRBV12-3 or TRBV12-4 with TRBJ2-7; TRBD2 is a possible D gene (5 bases). CDR3 length: 13 amino acids. Trimming cost V 10 bases and J 6 bases, with 19 bases left between them. The CDR3 here is CANSRRGEGEQYF. For the CDR3, the DNA is TGTGCCAACAGCCGTCGGGGAGAGGGCGAGCAGTACTTC.

This clonotype has a count of ten or more. The chain is built from TRBV6-2 or TRBV6-3 and TRBJ2-7; no clear D gene. Trimming stripped 2 bases from V and 3 bases from J, with 5 bases between. Germline V gene sequence: CDR1 MNHEY, CDR2 SVGEGT. The CDR3 runs to 12 residues. This CDR3 reads CASSYGVYEQYF. The CDR3 DNA sequence: TGTGCCAGCAGTTACGGGGTCTACGAGCAGTACTTC.

A word on this clonotype: It may be a read error: a sequence one base away is much more abundant. The chain links TRBV29-1 to TRBJ1-5; 7 bases fit TRBD1. The CDR3 runs 12 residues. Germline V lookup: CDR1 SQVTM, CDR2 ANQGSEA. CDR3 coding DNA: TGCAGCGTTGGGGACAGCAATCAGCCCCTGCATTTT. Its translation: CSVGDSNQPLHF.

The genes are TRBV7-2 and TRBJ2-7, with D perhaps matching TRBD1 or TRBD2 (6 bases each). The better agreement between TRBJ2-5 and the DNA end casts doubt on the J call. Germline values: CDR1 SGHTA, CDR2 FQGNSA. The CDR3 totals 15 residues. CDR3 sequence: CASSRTQGRTETQYF. The CDR3, as DNA: TGTGCCAGCAGCCGGACTCAGGGGAGGACAGAGACCCAGTACTTC.

In its sample, this clonotype was seen a few times. The chain carries TRBV7-3 and TRBJ1-1, with 7 bases that match TRBD1. Germline V CDR1 and CDR2: SGHTA, FQGTGA. The ends lost 5 bases at V and 0 bases at J; junction bases unmatched: 6. This CDR3 is built from 15 residues. Written as DNA, the CDR3 is TGTGCCAGCAGCCGCGACAGGGAAATGAACACTGAAGCTTTCTTT. This translates into CASSRDREMNTEAFF.

Only a few counts were recorded for this clonotype. The chain has TRBV6-5 and TRBJ2-5; D is unclear. Germline V CDR1 and CDR2: MNHEY, SVGAGI. This CDR3 region has 17 residues. V was shortened by 0 bases and J by 5 bases, with 19 bases between the two germline ends. The CDR3 DNA follows: TGTGCCAGCAGTTACTCCGGCAAAACAGTGGGAATGGAGACCCAGTACTTC. Its translation: CASSYSGKTVGMETQYF.

CDR3 DNA sequence: TGTGCCAGCAGCCCCTTACAGGGGGTCGGCACTGAAGCTTTCTTT. Encoded protein: CASSPLQGVGTEAFF. The V and J genes are TRBV28 and TRBJ1-1, with 8 positions matching TRBD1. CDR3 size: 15 residues. Germline assignment: CDR1 MDHEN and CDR2 SYDVKM. After removal of 6 bases from V and 4 bases from J, the junction contained 10 bases not matched to a gene. Full variable domain (missing parts from reference TRBV28 and TRBJ1-1): DVKVTQSSRYLVKRTGEKVFLECVQDMDHENMFWYRQDPGLGLRLIYFSYDVKMKEKGDIPEGYSVSREKKERFSLILESASTNQTSMYLCASSPLQGVGTEAFFGQGTRLTVV.

The gene calls are TRBV20-1 and TRBJ1-6, with D perhaps TRBD1 (5 bases). CDR1 DFQATT and CDR2 SNEGSKA come from the germline V gene (reference sequence). The CDR3 totals 14 residues. The germline V and J ends were trimmed by 6 bases and 10 bases, with 19 bases remaining between them. The CDR3 spells CSAWEAGRGSPLHF. The CDR3 region has the DNA TGCAGTGCCTGGGAGGCAGGGAGGGGATCACCCCTCCACTTT.

This clonotype occurred many times. V is TRBV10-3 and J is TRBJ2-5; possibly TRBD2 for D (7 bases). The CDR3 has 15 amino acids. CDR1 and CDR2 from the germline V gene are ENHRY and SYGVKD. V shed 11 bases and J shed 4 bases, with 23 bases lying between them. CDR3 region: CAAGLAGAHPETQYF. CDR3 coding DNA: TGTGCCGCAGGGCTGGCGGGGGCGCATCCAGAGACCCAGTACTTC.

The J gene is TRBJ2-3, the V gene TRBV5-1; 9 bases align to TRBD1. This CDR3 has 16 amino acids. V was clipped by 4 bases and J by 1 base; unmatched bases: 7. Germline CDR1 and CDR2: SGHRS and YFSETQ. The CDR3 nucleotides read TGCGCCAGCAGCCCACAGGGGGCGCGGGGCACAGATACGCAGTATTTT. Protein: CASSPQGARGTDTQYF.

The table lists this clonotype with a few counts. V and J are TRBV4-3 and TRBJ2-6, with no clear D. V lost 2 bases, J lost 1 base, and 21 bases lay in between. Germline V lookup: CDR1 LGHNA, CDR2 YSLEER. The CDR3 is 20 residues long. CDR3 amino acids: CASSQFVSRLRLSGANVLTF. The DNA of the CDR3 is TGCGCCAGCAGCCAATTCGTGTCGAGGCTCCGCCTATCTGGGGCCAACGTCCTGACTTTC.

J is TRBJ2-1 and V is TRBV7-2; D may correspond to TRBD1 or TRBD2 (6 bases each). The CDR3 loop spans 13 amino acids. CDR1 SGHTA and CDR2 FQGNSA come from the germline V gene. The germline V and J ends were trimmed by 5 bases and 7 bases, with 12 bases remaining between them. CDR3 coding DNA: TGTGCCAGCAGCCAGGGGACTTCAAATGAGCAGTTCTTC. Translation: CASSQGTSNEQFF.

Notes on this clonotype: Since a much larger clone is just one base distant, this may be a read error. V is TRBV29-1 and J is TRBJ2-7, with no clear D. In germline, CDR1 is SQVTM, CDR2 ANQGSEA. CDR3 size: 14 residues. CDR3 DNA sequence: TGCAGCGTTGAAGATACGAGCCAGAACTACAAGCAGTACTTC. This codes for CSVEDTSQNYKQYF.

The V call is TRBV2, the J call TRBJ1-1, with 8 bases aligning to TRBD1. Losses at the gene ends were 7 bases for V and 2 bases for J; bases not matched to a gene: 9. The CDR3 length is 15 residues. Germline values: CDR1 SNHLY, CDR2 FYNNEI. The CDR3 DNA sequence: TGTGCCAGCACGGGGGCCAGGGGGCTTAACACTGAAGCTTTCTTT. It translates to CASTGARGLNTEAFF. Complete variable domain (other parts from reference TRBV2 and TRBJ1-1): EPEVTQTPSHQVTQMGQEVILRCVPISNHLYFYWYRQILGQKVEFLVSFYNNEISEKSEIFDDQFSVERPDGSNFTLKIRSTKLEDSAMYFCASTGARGLNTEAFFGQGTRLTVV.